This is a list of T cell receptor beta chains from one sample in a study of T cell repertoires in cytomegalovirus infection. Each CDR3 protein is one row after TCRdb ran MiXCR on the reads. The sample lists some 180,000 distinct CDR3 sequences, about 15% occurring once. Sequencing used CD8+ T cells from PBMCs. These receptors were collected from a human donor in good health (CMV status not recorded). Some clones in this sample may be carry-over from other donors' samples. CDR3s include the opening cysteine and the closing phenylalanine or tryptophan. The D gene is left open where the match is weak. Part of the rows lack a size; the others show once, few, many or a class for expanded clones.

J gene: TRBJ1-5
clone size: NA
V gene: TRBV7-9
D gene: NA
CDR3 protein: CASSSRDGNQPQHF
CDR3 DNA: TGTGCCAGCAGCTCCCGGGACGGGAATCAGCCCCAGCATTTT

J gene: TRBJ2-2
clone size: few
V gene: TRBV20-1
D gene: NA
CDR3 protein: CSARVRSTGELFF
CDR3 DNA: TGCAGTGCTAGGGTCCGCTCCACCGGGGAGCTGTTTTTT

J gene: TRBJ2-7
clone size: NA
V gene: TRBV6-2/TRBV6-3
D gene: NA
CDR3 protein: CASSYKGSYEQYF
CDR3 DNA: TGTGCCAGCAGTTACAAAGGTTCCTACGAGCAGTACTTC

J gene: TRBJ2-2
clone size: few
V gene: TRBV7-9
D gene: NA
CDR3 protein: CASSPDRVPYGELFF
CDR3 DNA: TGTGCCAGCAGCCCAGACCGGGTCCCGTACGGGGAGCTGTTTTTT

J gene: TRBJ1-2
clone size: NA
V gene: TRBV7-9
D gene: NA
CDR3 protein: CASSLDGGVSYGYTF
CDR3 DNA: TGTGCCAGCAGCTTAGACGGGGGCGTGAGCTATGGCTACACCTTC

J gene: TRBJ2-1
clone size: NA
V gene: TRBV5-6
D gene: NA
CDR3 protein: CASSLRREQFF
CDR3 DNA: TGTGCCAGCAGCCTAAGACGCGAGCAGTTCTTC

J gene: TRBJ1-6
clone size: few
V gene: TRBV4-1
D gene: NA
CDR3 protein: CASNLNNSPLHF
CDR3 DNA: TGCGCCAGCAACCTAAATAATTCACCCCTCCACTTT

J gene: TRBJ2-5
clone size: few
V gene: TRBV7-9
D gene: NA
CDR3 protein: CASSTQTVRETQYF
CDR3 DNA: TGTGCCAGCAGCACTCAGACAGTCCGGGAGACCCAGTACTTC

J gene: TRBJ2-7
clone size: few
V gene: TRBV6-2/TRBV6-3
D gene: NA
CDR3 protein: CASSYTPGTRISEQYF
CDR3 DNA: TGTGCCAGCAGTTACACCCCTGGGACACGAATCTCCGAGCAGTACTTC

J gene: TRBJ1-1
clone size: few
V gene: TRBV7-9
D gene: NA
CDR3 protein: CASSLEGWTEAFF
CDR3 DNA: TGTGCCAGCAGCTTAGAGGGATGGACTGAAGCTTTCTTT

J gene: TRBJ2-7
clone size: few
V gene: TRBV7-8
D gene: TRBD2
CDR3 protein: CASSSPTSGGAGYEQYF
CDR3 DNA: TGTGCCAGCAGCTCACCGACTAGCGGGGGGGCCGGTTACGAGCAGTACTTC

J gene: TRBJ2-1
clone size: NA
V gene: TRBV20-1
D gene: TRBD2
CDR3 protein: CSAIPHSGGPYNEQFF
CDR3 DNA: TGCAGTGCTATCCCTCATAGCGGGGGCCCTTACAATGAGCAGTTCTTC

J gene: TRBJ2-1
clone size: NA
V gene: TRBV6-6
D gene: TRBD2
CDR3 protein: CASSYLSGGINEQFF
CDR3 DNA: TGTGCCAGCAGTTACTTGTCGGGGGGGATCAATGAGCAGTTCTTC

J gene: TRBJ2-7
clone size: few
V gene: TRBV7-9
D gene: TRBD1
CDR3 protein: CASSLVGQGASYEQYF
CDR3 DNA: TGTGCCAGCAGCTTAGTAGGCCAGGGGGCGAGCTACGAGCAGTACTTC

J gene: TRBJ2-3
clone size: NA
V gene: TRBV20-1
D gene: TRBD2
CDR3 protein: CSANGGAIDTDTQYF
CDR3 DNA: TGCAGTGCGAACGGGGGGGCCATCGACACAGATACGCAGTATTTT

J gene: TRBJ2-6
clone size: few
V gene: TRBV12-3/TRBV12-4
D gene: NA
CDR3 protein: CASSLAMSRAAGANVLTF
CDR3 DNA: TGTGCCAGCAGTTTAGCTATGTCCCGTGCAGCTGGGGCCAACGTCCTGACTTTC

J gene: TRBJ2-2
clone size: few
V gene: TRBV7-2
D gene: NA
CDR3 protein: CASSLNPGLTNTGELFF
CDR3 DNA: TGTGCCAGCAGCTTAAACCCCGGACTCACGAACACCGGGGAGCTGTTTTTT

J gene: TRBJ2-2
clone size: NA
V gene: TRBV28
D gene: NA
CDR3 protein: CASSFELWGAGELFF
CDR3 DNA: TGTGCCAGCAGTTTTGAACTGTGGGGCGCCGGGGAGCTGTTTTTC

J gene: TRBJ2-1
clone size: many
V gene: TRBV7-6
D gene: TRBD1
CDR3 protein: CASSFGQVGDEQFF
CDR3 DNA: TGTGCCAGCAGCTTTGGACAGGTTGGGGATGAGCAGTTCTTC

J gene: TRBJ2-5
clone size: NA
V gene: TRBV28
D gene: NA
CDR3 protein: CASNPLGRQETQYF
CDR3 DNA: TGTGCCAGCAATCCCCTTGGGCGGCAGGAGACCCAGTACTTC

J gene: TRBJ1-3
clone size: NA
V gene: TRBV4-1
D gene: NA
CDR3 protein: CASSYSETDRNTIYF
CDR3 DNA: TGCGCCAGCAGCTACTCTGAAACCGACAGAAACACCATATATTTT

J gene: TRBJ2-2
clone size: few
V gene: TRBV7-6
D gene: NA
CDR3 protein: CASSLISHPMTDTGELFF
CDR3 DNA: TGTGCCAGCAGCTTAATTTCGCACCCGATGACGGACACCGGGGAGCTGTTTTTT

J gene: TRBJ2-7
clone size: NA
V gene: TRBV4-1
D gene: NA
CDR3 protein: CASSQELTYEQYF
CDR3 DNA: TGCGCCAGCAGCCAAGAGTTAACCTACGAGCAGTACTTC

J gene: TRBJ2-1
clone size: NA
V gene: TRBV28
D gene: NA
CDR3 protein: CASSFSFGNEQFF
CDR3 DNA: TGTGCCAGCAGTTTCTCCTTTGGCAATGAGCAGTTCTTC

J gene: TRBJ1-1
clone size: many
V gene: TRBV7-2
D gene: TRBD1
CDR3 protein: CASSSDRGTEAFF
CDR3 DNA: TGTGCCAGCAGCTCCGACAGGGGAACTGAAGCTTTCTTT

J gene: TRBJ1-1
clone size: few
V gene: TRBV5-6
D gene: NA
CDR3 protein: CASGSWGTEAFF
CDR3 DNA: TGTGCCAGCGGGAGTTGGGGCACTGAAGCTTTCTTT

J gene: TRBJ2-3
clone size: NA
V gene: TRBV14
D gene: NA
CDR3 protein: CASSVVGSTDTQYF
CDR3 DNA: TGTGCCAGCAGCGTCGTCGGGAGCACAGATACGCAGTATTTT

J gene: TRBJ1-5
clone size: few
V gene: TRBV25-1
D gene: NA
CDR3 protein: CASGTAAYQPQHF
CDR3 DNA: TGTGCCAGCGGGACGGCAGCCTATCAGCCCCAGCATTTT

J gene: TRBJ2-1
clone size: NA
V gene: TRBV7-2
D gene: NA
CDR3 protein: CASSFGRFYNEQFF
CDR3 DNA: TGTGCCAGCAGCTTCGGCAGGTTCTACAATGAGCAGTTCTTC

J gene: TRBJ2-2
clone size: few
V gene: TRBV29-1
D gene: NA
CDR3 protein: CSVRQAEGLFF
CDR3 DNA: TGCAGCGTCCGACAGGCCGAGGGGCTGTTTTTT

J gene: TRBJ2-3
clone size: NA
V gene: TRBV9
D gene: NA
CDR3 protein: CASSVHRANTDTQYF
CDR3 DNA: TGTGCCAGCAGCGTTCATCGGGCAAACACAGATACGCAGTATTTT

J gene: TRBJ2-7
clone size: few
V gene: TRBV7-2
D gene: TRBD2
CDR3 protein: CASSSHGLAGGYEQYF
CDR3 DNA: TGTGCCAGCAGCTCTCACGGACTAGCGGGGGGCTACGAGCAGTACTTC

J gene: TRBJ2-5
clone size: NA
V gene: TRBV7-9
D gene: TRBD2
CDR3 protein: CASSRPETSGSETQYF
CDR3 DNA: TGTGCCAGCAGCCGGCCTGAGACTAGCGGCTCGGAGACCCAGTACTTC

J gene: TRBJ2-3
clone size: NA
V gene: TRBV28
D gene: TRBD2
CDR3 protein: CASSFPPGGTQDTQYF
CDR3 DNA: TGTGCCAGCAGTTTTCCCCCGGGGGGGACCCAAGATACGCAGTATTTT

J gene: TRBJ2-7
clone size: few
V gene: TRBV7-8
D gene: NA
CDR3 protein: CASSLVSPTPYEQYF
CDR3 DNA: TGTGCCAGCAGCTTAGTATCACCTACACCCTACGAGCAGTACTTC

J gene: TRBJ2-2
clone size: NA
V gene: TRBV20-1
D gene: TRBD1
CDR3 protein: CSARDRGHTGELFF
CDR3 DNA: TGCAGTGCTAGAGACAGGGGGCACACCGGGGAGCTGTTTTTT

J gene: TRBJ2-2
clone size: few
V gene: TRBV11-2
D gene: NA
CDR3 protein: CASSRAESKHTGELFF
CDR3 DNA: TGTGCCAGCAGCCGTGCAGAAAGCAAACACACCGGGGAGCTGTTTTTT

J gene: TRBJ2-5
clone size: NA
V gene: TRBV7-9
D gene: TRBD2
CDR3 protein: CASQPPIGGNQKTQYF
CDR3 DNA: TGTGCCAGCCAACCTCCAATCGGGGGGAATCAAAAGACCCAGTACTTC

J gene: TRBJ2-6
clone size: NA
V gene: TRBV29-1
D gene: NA
CDR3 protein: CSVPTGTGANVLTF
CDR3 DNA: TGCAGCGTCCCAACAGGGACAGGGGCCAACGTCCTGACTTTC

J gene: TRBJ2-7
clone size: few
V gene: TRBV11-2
D gene: NA
CDR3 protein: CASSLGGGDYEQYF
CDR3 DNA: TGTGCCAGCAGCTTAGGGGGGGGCGACTACGAGCAGTACTTC

J gene: TRBJ1-2
clone size: many
V gene: TRBV12-3/TRBV12-4
D gene: TRBD1
CDR3 protein: CASSSKWGQNYGYTF
CDR3 DNA: TGTGCCAGCAGTTCCAAGTGGGGACAGAACTATGGCTACACCTTC

J gene: TRBJ2-7
clone size: few
V gene: TRBV7-8
D gene: NA
CDR3 protein: CASSLNLGLIYF
CDR3 DNA: TGTGCCAGCAGCTTAAATTTAGGGCTGATCTACTTC

J gene: TRBJ2-7
clone size: few
V gene: TRBV6-2/TRBV6-3
D gene: NA
CDR3 protein: CASSYLRTEAAYEQYF
CDR3 DNA: TGTGCCAGCAGTTACCTACGGACCGAAGCGGCCTACGAGCAGTACTTC

J gene: TRBJ1-1
clone size: few
V gene: TRBV14
D gene: NA
CDR3 protein: CASSQVGETEAFF
CDR3 DNA: TGTGCCAGCAGCCAAGTCGGGGAGACTGAAGCTTTCTTT

J gene: TRBJ2-1
clone size: NA
V gene: TRBV2
D gene: TRBD2
CDR3 protein: CASSELAEHESYNEQFF
CDR3 DNA: TGTGCCAGCAGTGAACTAGCGGAACATGAATCCTACAATGAGCAGTTCTTC

J gene: TRBJ1-6
clone size: few
V gene: TRBV20-1
D gene: NA
CDR3 protein: CSARDRSARSYNSPLHF
CDR3 DNA: TGCAGTGCTAGAGATCGATCAGCTAGATCCTATAATTCACCCCTCCACTTT

J gene: TRBJ2-1
clone size: few
V gene: TRBV24-1
D gene: NA
CDR3 protein: CATSDPGAHGSYNEQFF
CDR3 DNA: TGTGCCACCAGTGATCCCGGGGCACACGGCTCCTACAATGAGCAGTTCTTC

J gene: TRBJ2-2
clone size: NA
V gene: TRBV7-9
D gene: NA
CDR3 protein: CASRGTAPSNTGELFF
CDR3 DNA: TGTGCCAGCAGGGGAACAGCCCCATCGAACACCGGGGAGCTGTTTTTT

J gene: TRBJ2-5
clone size: NA
V gene: TRBV7-9
D gene: TRBD1
CDR3 protein: CASSWGQDQETQYF
CDR3 DNA: TGTGCCAGCAGTTGGGGACAGGACCAAGAGACCCAGTACTTC

J gene: TRBJ2-5
clone size: NA
V gene: TRBV7-2
D gene: TRBD2
CDR3 protein: CASSPAGAEETQYF
CDR3 DNA: TGTGCCAGCAGCCCAGCGGGGGCCGAGGAGACCCAGTACTTC

J gene: TRBJ2-2
clone size: NA
V gene: TRBV28
D gene: TRBD1
CDR3 protein: CASTMTGGAPGELFF
CDR3 DNA: TGTGCCAGCACCATGACAGGGGGGGCTCCCGGGGAGCTGTTTTTT

J gene: TRBJ2-3
clone size: few
V gene: TRBV15
D gene: TRBD1
CDR3 protein: CATSREWTGIGTDTQYF
CDR3 DNA: TGTGCCACCAGCAGAGAATGGACAGGGATTGGCACAGATACGCAGTATTTT

J gene: TRBJ2-7
clone size: NA
V gene: TRBV11-2
D gene: NA
CDR3 protein: CASSLGFETHHYEQYF
CDR3 DNA: TGTGCCAGCAGCTTGGGATTCGAGACACACCACTACGAGCAGTACTTC

J gene: TRBJ2-7
clone size: NA
V gene: TRBV7-9
D gene: NA
CDR3 protein: CASSLNGGEQYF
CDR3 DNA: TGTGCCAGCAGCTTAAATGGAGGCGAGCAGTACTTC

J gene: TRBJ1-3
clone size: many
V gene: TRBV7-2
D gene: NA
CDR3 protein: CASSRLGSGNTIYF
CDR3 DNA: TGTGCCAGCAGCCGACTGGGCTCTGGAAACACCATATATTTT

J gene: TRBJ1-6
clone size: NA
V gene: TRBV7-9
D gene: NA
CDR3 protein: CACREGPVNSPLHF
CDR3 DNA: TGTGCATGCAGGGAGGGGCCGGTTAATTCACCCCTCCACTTT

J gene: TRBJ1-2
clone size: NA
V gene: TRBV12-3/TRBV12-4
D gene: NA
CDR3 protein: CASRDNYGYTF
CDR3 DNA: TGTGCCAGCAGGGACAACTATGGCTACACCTTC